The clone carrying this T cell receptor beta chain came up once. These data belong to a study of T cell responses to AZD1222 COVID-19 vaccine. The CDR3 totals 14 residues. J was trimmed by 6 bases and V by 4 bases; bases with no gene match: 7. Per the germline V gene, CDR1 is SEHNR and CDR2 is FQNEAQ (reference sequence). Method: immunoSEQ multiplex PCR; TCRdb's copy keeps in-frame clones and lacks some. The sample consists of about 120,000 clones, over 75% of them appearing once. This chain uses TRBV7-9 with TRBJ2-3; 7 positions match TRBD2. The TCR comes from an adult in good health. This sample comprised peripheral blood, obtained on day 0 of AZD1222 vaccination. The CDR3 DNA sequence: TGTGCCAGCAGCTGGGAGAACGGGAGGGATACGCAGTATTTT. It specifies CASSWENGRDTQYF.